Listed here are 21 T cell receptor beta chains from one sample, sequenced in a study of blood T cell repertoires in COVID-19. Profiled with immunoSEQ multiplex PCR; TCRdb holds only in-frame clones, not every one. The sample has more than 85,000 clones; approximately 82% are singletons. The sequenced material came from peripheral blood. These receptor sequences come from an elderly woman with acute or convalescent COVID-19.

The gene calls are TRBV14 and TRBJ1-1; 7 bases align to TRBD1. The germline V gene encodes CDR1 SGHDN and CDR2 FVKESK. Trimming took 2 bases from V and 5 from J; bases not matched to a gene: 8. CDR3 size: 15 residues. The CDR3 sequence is CASSQQGVRGTEAFF. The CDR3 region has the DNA TGTGCCAGCAGCCAACAGGGGGTAAGGGGTACTGAAGCTTTCTTT.

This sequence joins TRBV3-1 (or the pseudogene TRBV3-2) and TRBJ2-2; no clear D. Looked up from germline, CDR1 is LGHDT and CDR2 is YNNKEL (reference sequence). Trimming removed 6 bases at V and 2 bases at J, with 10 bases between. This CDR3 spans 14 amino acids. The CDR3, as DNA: TGTGCCAGCAGTGGTGACTCAAACACCGGGGAGCTGTTTTTT. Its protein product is CASSGDSNTGELFF.

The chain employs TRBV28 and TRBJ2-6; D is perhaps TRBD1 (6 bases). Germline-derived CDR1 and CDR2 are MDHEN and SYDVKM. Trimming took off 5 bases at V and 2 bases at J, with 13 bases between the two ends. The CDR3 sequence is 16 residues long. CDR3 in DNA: TGTGCCAGCAGTCACATGACAGGTGCTGGGGCCAACGTCCTGACTTTC. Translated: CASSHMTGAGANVLTF.

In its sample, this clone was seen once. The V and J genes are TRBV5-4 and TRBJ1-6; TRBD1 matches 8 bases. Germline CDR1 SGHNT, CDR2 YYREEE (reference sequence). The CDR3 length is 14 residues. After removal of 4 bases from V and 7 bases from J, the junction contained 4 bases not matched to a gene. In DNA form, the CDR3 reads TGTGCCAGCAGCGTTACAGGGGGAAATTCACCCCTCCACTTT. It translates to CASSVTGGNSPLHF.

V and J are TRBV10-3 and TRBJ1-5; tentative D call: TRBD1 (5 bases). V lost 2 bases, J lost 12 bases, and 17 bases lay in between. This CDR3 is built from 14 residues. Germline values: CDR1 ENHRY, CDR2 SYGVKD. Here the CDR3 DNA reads TGTGCCATCAGTGAGGCGGACGGTTCAGGGCTCCAGCATTTT. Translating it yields CAISEADGSGLQHF.

The CDR3 reads CASSSYTDTQYF. The CDR3 bases are TGTGCCAGCTCGTCGTACACAGATACGCAGTATTTT. V and J are TRBV6-5 and TRBJ2-3; D remains ambiguous. This CDR3 has 12 residues. Per germline, CDR1 MNHEY and CDR2 SVGAGI. Deletions cut 8 bases from V and 2 bases from J, with 8 bases between.

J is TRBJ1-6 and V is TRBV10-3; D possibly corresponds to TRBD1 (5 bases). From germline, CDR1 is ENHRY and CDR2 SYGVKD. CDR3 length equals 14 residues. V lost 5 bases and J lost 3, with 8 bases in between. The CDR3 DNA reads TGTGCCATCAGTCTTGACAGCTATAATTCACCCCTCCACTTT. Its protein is CAISLDSYNSPLHF.

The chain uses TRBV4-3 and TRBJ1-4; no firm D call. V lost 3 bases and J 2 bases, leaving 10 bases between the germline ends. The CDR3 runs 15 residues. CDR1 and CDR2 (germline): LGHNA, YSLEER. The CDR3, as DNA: TGCGCCAGCAGCCATAAAGGGAGCACTAATGAAAAACTGTTTTTT. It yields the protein CASSHKGSTNEKLFF.

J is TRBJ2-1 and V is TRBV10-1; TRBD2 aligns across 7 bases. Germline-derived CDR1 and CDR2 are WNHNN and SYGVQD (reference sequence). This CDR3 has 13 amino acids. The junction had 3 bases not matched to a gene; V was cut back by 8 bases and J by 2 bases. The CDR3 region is CASASGTYNEQFF. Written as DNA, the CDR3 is TGCGCCAGCGCCAGCGGGACCTACAATGAGCAGTTCTTC.

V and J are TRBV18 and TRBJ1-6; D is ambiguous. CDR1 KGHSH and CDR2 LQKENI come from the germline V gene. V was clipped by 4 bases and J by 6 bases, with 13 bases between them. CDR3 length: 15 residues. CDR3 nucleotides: TGTGCCAGCTCACTAAATACAGACCGTAATTCACCCCTCCACTTT. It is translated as CASSLNTDRNSPLHF. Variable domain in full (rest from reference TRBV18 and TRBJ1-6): NAGVMQNPRHLVRRRGQEARLRCSPMKGHSHVYWYRQLPEEGLKFMVYLQKENIIDESGMPKERFSAEFPKEGPSILRIQQVVRGDSAAYFCASSLNTDRNSPLHFGNGTRLTVT.

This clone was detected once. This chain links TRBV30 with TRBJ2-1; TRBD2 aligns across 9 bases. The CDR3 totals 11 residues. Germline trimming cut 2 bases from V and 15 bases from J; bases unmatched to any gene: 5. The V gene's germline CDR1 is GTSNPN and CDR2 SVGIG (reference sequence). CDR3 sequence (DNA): TGTGCCTGGAGTACAAGCGGGGGGCGGTTCTTC. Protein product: CAWSTSGGRFF.

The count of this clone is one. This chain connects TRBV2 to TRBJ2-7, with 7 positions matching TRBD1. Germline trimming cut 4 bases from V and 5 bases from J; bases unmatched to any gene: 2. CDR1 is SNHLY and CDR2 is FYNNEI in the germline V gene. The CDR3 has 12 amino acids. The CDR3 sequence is CASSGQGDEQYF. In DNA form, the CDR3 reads TGTGCCAGCAGTGGACAGGGAGACGAGCAGTACTTC.

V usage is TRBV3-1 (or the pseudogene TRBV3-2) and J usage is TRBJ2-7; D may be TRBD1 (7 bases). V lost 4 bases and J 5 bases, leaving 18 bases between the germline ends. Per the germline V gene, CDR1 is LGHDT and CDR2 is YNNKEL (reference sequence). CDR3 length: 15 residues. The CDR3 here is CASSPRRTGGDEQYF. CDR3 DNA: TGTGCCAGCAGCCCTCGAAGGACAGGAGGGGACGAGCAGTACTTC.

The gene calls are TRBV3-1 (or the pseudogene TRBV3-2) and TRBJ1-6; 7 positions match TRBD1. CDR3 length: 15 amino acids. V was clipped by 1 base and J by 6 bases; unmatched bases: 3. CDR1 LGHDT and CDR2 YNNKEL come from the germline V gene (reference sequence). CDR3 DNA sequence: TGTGCCAGCAGCCAAGGTGGGACAGCTAATTCACCCCTCCACTTT. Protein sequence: CASSQGGTANSPLHF.

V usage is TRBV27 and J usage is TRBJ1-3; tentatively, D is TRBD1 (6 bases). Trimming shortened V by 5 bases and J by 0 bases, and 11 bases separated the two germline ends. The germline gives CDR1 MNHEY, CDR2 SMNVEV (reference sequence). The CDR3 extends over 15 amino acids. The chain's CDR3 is CASSPTGSSGNTIYF. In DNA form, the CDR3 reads TGTGCCAGCAGTCCCACAGGGAGCTCTGGAAACACCATATATTTT.

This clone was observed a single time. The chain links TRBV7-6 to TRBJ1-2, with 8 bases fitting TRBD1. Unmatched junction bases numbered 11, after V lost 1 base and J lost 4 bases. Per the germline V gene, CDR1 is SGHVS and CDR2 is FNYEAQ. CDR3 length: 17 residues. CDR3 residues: CASSLDLWTGSRYGYTF. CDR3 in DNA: TGTGCCAGCAGCTTAGACCTCTGGACAGGGAGTCGCTATGGCTACACCTTC.

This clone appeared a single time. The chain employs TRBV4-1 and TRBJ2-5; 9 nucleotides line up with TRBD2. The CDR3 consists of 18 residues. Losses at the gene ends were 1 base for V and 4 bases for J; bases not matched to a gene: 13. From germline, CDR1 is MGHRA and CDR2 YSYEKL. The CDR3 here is CASSQVASGGGARETQYF. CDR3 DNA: TGCGCCAGCAGCCAAGTAGCATCCGGCGGGGGGGCAAGAGAGACCCAGTACTTC.

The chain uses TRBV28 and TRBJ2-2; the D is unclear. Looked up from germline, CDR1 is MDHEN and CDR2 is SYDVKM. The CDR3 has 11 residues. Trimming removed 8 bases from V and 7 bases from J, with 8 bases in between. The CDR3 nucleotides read TGTGCCAGCGCGCTGGTCGGGGAGCTGTTTTTT. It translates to CASALVGELFF.

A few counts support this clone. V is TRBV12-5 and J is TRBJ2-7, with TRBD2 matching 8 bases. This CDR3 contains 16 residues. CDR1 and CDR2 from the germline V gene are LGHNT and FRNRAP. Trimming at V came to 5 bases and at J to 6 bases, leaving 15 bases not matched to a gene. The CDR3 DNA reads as TGTGCTAGTGGTCAACAGCCGGGACTAGACTCGTCCGAGCAGTACTTC. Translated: CASGQQPGLDSSEQYF.

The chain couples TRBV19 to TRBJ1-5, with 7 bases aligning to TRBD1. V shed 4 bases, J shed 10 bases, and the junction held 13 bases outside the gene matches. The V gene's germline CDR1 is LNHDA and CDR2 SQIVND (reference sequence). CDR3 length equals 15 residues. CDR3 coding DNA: TGTGCCAGTAGTAGGTCAGGGGGGCTGAGCAGTCCCCAGCATTTT. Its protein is CASSRSGGLSSPQHF. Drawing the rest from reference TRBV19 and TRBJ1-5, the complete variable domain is DGGITQSPKYLFRKEGQNVTLSCEQNLNHDAMYWYRQDPGQGLRLIYYSQIVNDFQKGDIAEGYSVSREKKESFPLTVTSAQKNPTAFYLCASSRSGGLSSPQHFGDGTRLSIL.

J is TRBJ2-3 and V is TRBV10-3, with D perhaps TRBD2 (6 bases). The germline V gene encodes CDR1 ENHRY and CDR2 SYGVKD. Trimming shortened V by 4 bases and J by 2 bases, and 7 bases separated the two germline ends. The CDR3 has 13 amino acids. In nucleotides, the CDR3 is TGTGCCATCAGTGGGGGGGTCACAGATACGCAGTATTTT. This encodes CAISGGVTDTQYF.